This entry concerns a single TCR beta chain. Its antigen is not identified. This entry belongs to a study of blood T cells in healthy people across ages. Study-wide results and limits: Naive CD4+ cell counts and diversity both ran higher in long-lived than in aged donors.

This CDR3 is built from 15 residues. CDR1 is DFQATT and CDR2 is SNEGSKA in the germline V gene (reference sequence). The V segment lost 5 bases and the J segment 6 bases; nucleotides outside the gene matches: 16. Through a sample-barcoded 5' primer and a J-beta primer mix, a second PCR was run for roughly 6 to 12 cycles. MiXCR, applied by TCRdb to the 5' RACE reads, yields one record per CDR3 protein. The repertoire includes fewer than 900,000 distinct CDR3 sequences, 49% of them detected once, and around a third sits in the top ten. This receptor was identified in an older woman in good health. The sequencing sample was made of blood. The rearrangement links TRBV20-1 to TRBJ2-7; TRBD1 aligns across 7 bases. The CDR3 spells CSAPTAIRQGAEQYF. The CDR3 DNA reads TGCAGTGCTCCAACCGCTATTAGACAGGGAGCCGAGCAGTACTTC.